The T cell receptor (beta chain) under discussion was sequenced for a study of Tregs in tolerant kidney transplant recipients. General study results and limits: Validation in larger populations is needed because few patients were studied.

The CDR3 loop spans 15 amino acids. Germline CDR1 and CDR2: SGDLS and YYNGEE. Trimming removed 0 bases at V and 7 bases at J, with 16 bases between. As concerns this clone: Antigen specificity is unknown.

The table came from immunoSEQ multiplex PCR; TCRdb's copy has only in-frame clones and leaves some out. The sample consists of around 74,000 clones, 95% to 98% of them appearing once. CD4+CD25+CD127- Tregs, CD4+CD25- non-Tregs, CD4 and CD8 cells were sorted. The sequence was obtained from a human donor who received a combined kidney and bone marrow transplant. This rearrangement joins TRBV9 to TRBJ1-2; D is unclear. This sample comprised CD4+ T cells from blood, obtained before the transplant. The chain's CDR3 is CASSVEARWEGGYTF. The CDR3 coding sequence is TGTGCCAGCAGCGTAGAGGCCAGGTGGGAGGGTGGCTACACCTTC.